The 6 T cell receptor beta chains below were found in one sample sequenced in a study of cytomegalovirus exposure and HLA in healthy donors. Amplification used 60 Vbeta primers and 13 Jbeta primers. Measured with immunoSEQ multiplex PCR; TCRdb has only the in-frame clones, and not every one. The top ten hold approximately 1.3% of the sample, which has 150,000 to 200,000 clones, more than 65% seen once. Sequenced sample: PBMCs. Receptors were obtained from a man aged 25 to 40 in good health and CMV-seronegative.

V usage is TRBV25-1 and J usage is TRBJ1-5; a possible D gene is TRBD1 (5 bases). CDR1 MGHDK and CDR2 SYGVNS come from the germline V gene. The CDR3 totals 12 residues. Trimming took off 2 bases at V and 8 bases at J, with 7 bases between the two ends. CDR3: CASSEGGKPQHF. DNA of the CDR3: TGTGCCAGCAGTGAAGGGGGGAAGCCCCAGCATTTT.

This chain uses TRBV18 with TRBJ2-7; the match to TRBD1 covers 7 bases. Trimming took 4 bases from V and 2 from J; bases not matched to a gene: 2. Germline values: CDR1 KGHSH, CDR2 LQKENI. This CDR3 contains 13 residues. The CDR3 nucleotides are TGTGCCAGCTCACGACAGGGTACCTACGAGCAGTACTTC. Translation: CASSRQGTYEQYF. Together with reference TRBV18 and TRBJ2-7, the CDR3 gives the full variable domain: NAGVMQNPRHLVRRRGQEARLRCSPMKGHSHVYWYRQLPEEGLKFMVYLQKENIIDESGMPKERFSAEFPKEGPSILRIQQVVRGDSAAYFCASSRQGTYEQYFGPGTRLTVT.

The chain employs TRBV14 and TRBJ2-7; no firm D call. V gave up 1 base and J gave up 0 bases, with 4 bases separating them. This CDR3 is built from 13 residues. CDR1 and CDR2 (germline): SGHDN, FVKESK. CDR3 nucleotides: TGTGCCAGCAGCCAAGTCAACTCCTACGAGCAGTACTTC. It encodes CASSQVNSYEQYF.

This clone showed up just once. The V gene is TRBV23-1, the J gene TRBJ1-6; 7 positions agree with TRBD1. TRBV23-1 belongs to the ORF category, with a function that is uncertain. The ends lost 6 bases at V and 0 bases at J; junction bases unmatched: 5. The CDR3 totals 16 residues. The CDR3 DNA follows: TGCGCCAGCAGCCTGACAGGGATCTCCTATAATTCACCCCTCCACTTT. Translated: CASSLTGISYNSPLHF.

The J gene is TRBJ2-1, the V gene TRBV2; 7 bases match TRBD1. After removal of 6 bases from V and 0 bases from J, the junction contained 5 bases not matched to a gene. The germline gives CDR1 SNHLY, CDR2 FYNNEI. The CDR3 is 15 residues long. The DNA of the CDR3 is TGTGCCAGCAGCTTACAGGGGAGCTCCTACAATGAGCAGTTCTTC. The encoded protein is CASSLQGSSYNEQFF.

The CDR3 nucleotides are TGTGCCAGCAGTTACGCCAGGGGCTTCTCCTACGAGCAGTACTTC. Translation gives CASSYARGFSYEQYF. The chain combines TRBV6-5 with TRBJ2-7, with D perhaps TRBD1 (6 bases). Trimming took 2 bases from V and 0 from J, leaving 11 bases between them. Germline V CDR1 and CDR2: MNHEY, SVGAGI. The CDR3 sequence is 15 residues long.